This T cell receptor (beta chain) was sequenced in a study of cytomegalovirus exposure and HLA in healthy donors (dated by TCRdb to 2015 to 2018). Turning to the overall study: According to an earlier analysis of a few hundred of the donors, about 179 million T cells yielded some 120 million unique TCR beta sequences and 276 Gb of sequence data. Across 398 genotyped donors of the cohort, an average of about 200,000 unique TCR beta nucleotide sequences per donor were sequenced, and around 20% of those sequences were non-productive. Of the roughly 400 genotyped donors, approximately 81% were placed in the genetic ancestry cluster associated with self-reported Caucasian donors. Alongside the repertoire data, information on donor age, sex, ethnicity and CMV serostatus was compiled. A handful of DR-DQ haplotypes were handled as single units for association and clustering because linkage in the cohort was strong. An early release covering roughly 640 HLA-typed donors comprised about 300 gigabases of sequencing data and tens of millions of unique TCR sequences. Every discovery cohort repertoire had been produced on one sequencing platform. To predict cytomegalovirus infection status, the study combined high-throughput TCR immunosequencing, statistical association of individual TCRs with disease status, and machine learning. The study aimed to test whether cataloging public T cell receptors could reveal signatures of past pathogen exposure. Typing coverage varied by locus: about 620-630 donors for A, B, C, DRB1 and DQB1; approximately 500 for DQA1; about 590 for DPA1; around 450 for DPB1. To decide whether each TCR beta V gene segment behaved as functional or pseudogenic, an earlier analysis of nearly 600 of the donors relied on high-throughput TCR beta sequencing. In the later analysis, no new phenotypic data were used to find candidate immune exposures; instead, reliance was placed on TCR beta sequences and their occurrence across donors. Genome-wide SNP genotypes for about 65% of the 666 donors were used in a later genetic analysis, which treated that subset as a discovery cohort. The study profiled the T cell repertoires of about 640 subjects by immunosequencing and related them to cytomegalovirus serostatus. A separate validation cohort of approximately 130 different subjects was used in addition to the roughly 670-subject first cohort. HLA typing included class I and class II loci at four-digit resolution. To study patterns of TCR occurrence, a later analysis re-analyzed previously published TCR beta repertoires from just over 650 donors and added high-resolution HLA genotyping.

The sample holds a few counts of this clone. It lacks a known antigen. No base quality information exists; no much larger clone differs at one position. The method behind the library was the immunoSEQ multiplex PCR assay. For the multiplex PCR, a mixture combining 60 forward primers for TCR Vbeta segments and 13 reverse primers for TCR Jbeta segments was used. The CDR3 region of rearranged TCR beta genes was amplified from genomic DNA by a multiplex PCR assay. The Illumina HiSeq System was used to sequence the amplified TCR beta libraries as 87-base-pair reads. The authors' analysis ran thus. A later analysis tallied 80 million to 95 million unique TCR beta chains across the 700 or so repertoires, and around 10 million of those chains were shared by two or more donors. To remove PCR and sequencing errors, raw reads were error-corrected and collapsed into unique sequences using a nearest-neighbor algorithm that merged closely related sequences. CDR3 sequences were aligned to IMGT reference sequences to assign V, D and J gene segments. For a sequence to be retained, a match of at least six nucleotides to both a V gene segment and a J gene segment was required. Rearrangements were called productive when the CDR3 lacked stop codons and stayed in frame with V and J; all others were non-productive. Following IMGT convention, CDR3 was defined as the stretch from the second conserved V-encoded cysteine up to the conserved J-encoded phenylalanine. In an earlier analysis of 587 of the donors, sequences lacking an unambiguous match to a single V gene segment were excluded. An earlier analysis of under 750 of the donors called V segments functional above 56.7% productive rearrangements and segregating when the between-donor standard deviation exceeded 5%. A statistical classification framework was built for diagnosing cytomegalovirus status from the catalog of TCR beta chain sequences. In a later analysis, V and J genes were assigned by comparing TCR nucleotide sequences against IMGT/GENE-DB human TR gene sequences. Using the TCRdist pipeline, a later analysis assigned CDR3 sequences along with most-parsimonious VDJ recombination scenarios. In a later analysis, each TCR beta chain was defined by its CDR3 amino acid sequence together with its V-gene family, and reads without a unique V-gene family were excluded. To address suspected cross-contamination and a sequencing artifact, a later analysis removed 592 highly shared, low-generation-probability nucleotide sequences. In a later analysis, a clonal expansion index was calculated for each public chain from normalized within-repertoire ranks of inferred template counts. A later analysis computed generation probabilities with a VDJ recombination model fitted to out-of-frame rearrangements, and checked the results against IGoR. A later analysis scored TCR-TCR, TCR-HLA and TCR-CMV co-occurrence with hypergeometric tests, applying a repertoire-size bias correction to TCR pairs. To estimate false discovery rates, a later analysis permuted the HLA or CMV assignments 20 times. In a later analysis, co-occurring TCRs were grouped with DBSCAN, and TCRdist sequence similarity was added when clustering was performed within HLA-allele-positive subsets. Repertoires with fewer than 30,000 or more than 120,000 public chains, plus five repertoires with anomalous nucleotide sharing, were excluded from co-occurrence clustering. What TCRdb holds here is the immuneACCESS table cut down to in-frame rearrangements. Part of the clones is not present; checked against another copy, under half of the missing clones reflect an unresolved V gene, and the others are unexplained. V, J and clone size reflect that table, while D and trimming were determined from the DNA. For this sample there are some 100,000 clones; 79% appear just once. Of the sample, more than 2.5% is held by the ten largest clones.

The cohort was made up of approximately 670 healthy bone marrow donors. At the time of sampling, all cohort members were nominally healthy, though unrecorded immune exposures were likely present. The donor was CMV seropositive and was included in the group of 250 to 300 seropositive cohort members. Each donor provided a peripheral blood sample, and peripheral blood mononuclear cells were used for TCR beta sequencing. Genomic DNA extraction from the blood cell samples was performed with the Qiagen DNeasy Blood Extraction Kit. What the research found in general, with its limitations: A further reported finding was that TCR beta sequences accurately predicted the HLA-A and HLA-B alleles for most subjects in the first cohort. Most CMV-associated TCR beta chains appeared to be HLA-restricted in a later analysis, and the HLA associations seemed to be driven largely by CMV exposure. A total of fewer than 200 TCR beta chains were listed by the study as associated with cytomegalovirus. In vitro tests confirmed that three of the cytomegalovirus-associated TCR beta chains recognize cytomegalovirus antigens. A group of highly shared sequence variants was considered likely to be a technical artifact of the sequencing pipeline. At a false discovery rate of 0.05, a later analysis linked around 15,000 TCR beta sequences to specific HLA alleles. According to a later analysis, parvovirus B19, influenza, CMV and Epstein-Barr virus appeared linked to several top co-occurrence clusters. According to a later genetic analysis, donors in an Asian-associated ancestry cluster had fewer N-insertions in productive TCRs than the approximately 610-donor mean. Presence/absence analyses assumed roughly uniform sequencing depth across donors, an assumption that may not hold. The authors suggested that the approach could potentially be extended to other disease states and immunological phenotypes. Because HLA typing was missing for some donors at each locus, association tests included only the typed subset. Some IMGT-functional V segments, including TRBV6-2 and TRBV6-3, could not be distinguished by the 87-base-pair reads and were therefore excluded. In a later analysis, the rate of TCR association differed among HLA loci, with DRB1 alleles having the most associated TCRs and HLA-C alleles having the fewest. When HLA alleles, especially DR and DQ, strongly co-occurred, TCR associations were difficult to assign to individual alleles. Over 15 rarely observed V segments, including chromosome 9 orphons, were excluded from the earlier analysis of a few hundred of the donors because counts were too low. Broadly in line with IMGT annotations, most TCR beta V segments showed up in productive rearrangements about 90% or about 30% of the time in an earlier analysis of around 550 of the donors. Only TCR beta chains were sequenced in this cohort, and the absence of alpha or paired-chain data limited detectable features. A later analysis found that HLA-associated TCR beta chains were more clonally expanded and had lower generation probabilities than equally common non-associated chains. Linkage disequilibrium might explain the correlated functional status among segregating V segments, but an unknown experimental factor could not be excluded. The classifier was reported to diagnose cytomegalovirus status with high specificity and sensitivity in both the original cohort and the validation cohort. Most TCR sequences were observed very rarely across donors, whereas some public TCRs were present in many individuals. The only immune exposure information available for the cohort was CMV serostatus. A later genetic analysis associated a missense DCLRE1C variant with V-gene and J-gene trimming of TCR beta chains, and an independent cohort replicated the association.

V is shortened by 0 bases, J by 1 base, and the region joining them spans 6 bases. The germline V gene sets CDR1 to LGHNA and CDR2 to YNFKEQ. The CDR3 has 14 amino acids, counting the end cysteine and phenylalanine. The DNA shown is the 42-base CDR3, in frame from base 1. This chain is built from TRBV4-2 and TRBJ1-1; the D gene cannot be named for sure. The sample comprised PBMCs. This clonotype was obtained from a male donor in good health and CMV-seropositive. The nucleotide sequence is given as TGTGCCAGCAGCCAAGAGTATAGGAACACTGAAGCTTTCTTT. Its coded protein is CASSQEYRNTEAFF.